This T cell receptor (beta chain) originates from a study of chemoradiotherapy in HPV16-positive cancers. Study summary: Candidate HPV-specific clones and shared TCR motifs came from a couple of HPV16-positive patients. Study-wide findings and caveats: HPV-responsive T-cell expansion during chemoradiotherapy was linked to improved recurrence-free survival in HPV16-positive patients. Only a couple of HPV16-positive patients supplied the functional HPV-specificity definition.

Samples were taken several times over chemoradiotherapy. The table came from immunoSEQ multiplex PCR; TCRdb's copy has only in-frame clones and leaves some out. The data show 50,000 to 55,000 clones, 90% seen once. The germline gives CDR1 MNHNY, CDR2 SVGAGI (reference sequence). The CDR3 totals 14 residues. Trimming took 7 bases from V and 5 from J, leaving 17 bases between them. To note about this clone: Antigen: not known.

The source was blood, collected from a patient who underwent chemoradiotherapy. The source of this sequence is a human donor with HPV-associated anogenital cancer. V and J are TRBV6-6 and TRBJ2-5; a possible D gene is TRBD2 (6 bases). DNA of the CDR3: TGTGCCAGCATTGGGCGGGAAGAGTGGGAGACCCAGTACTTC. It specifies CASIGREEWETQYF.